This TCR beta chain derives from a study of cytomegalovirus exposure and HLA in healthy donors. Healthy bone marrow donors supplied every sample. 13 Jbeta primers and 60 Vbeta primers were used for the PCR. Sequencing used immunoSEQ multiplex PCR; TCRdb keeps in-frame clones, though not all of them. The sample carries 90,000 to 130,000 clones, nearly 75% recorded once. Study results and limitations: Donor immune exposure was known only as CMV serostatus. It was shown in a later analysis that HLA-associated TCR beta chains were more clonally expanded than other, equally common chains.

V gave up 0 bases and J gave up 1 base, with 15 bases separating them. From germline, CDR1 is SEHNR and CDR2 FQNEAQ (reference sequence). This CDR3 has 17 residues. Notes on this clone: The target antigen is unknown.

The sequenced material came from PBMCs. This TCR was recovered from a man aged 25 to 40 in good health and CMV-seropositive. The chain joins TRBV7-9 to TRBJ2-5, with D possibly being TRBD2 (7 bases). Here the CDR3 reads CASSLALGGAIQETQYF. The CDR3 DNA reads as TGTGCCAGCAGCTTAGCGCTGGGGGGGGCTATCCAAGAGACCCAGTACTTC.